Below are 5 T cell receptor beta chains sequenced from a single sample in a study of blood T cell repertoires in COVID-19. The data were produced by immunoSEQ multiplex PCR, yet TCRdb's version contains in-frame clones alone and is incomplete. The sample holds 88,000 or so clones, about four fifths seen once. Sequenced sample: peripheral blood. All receptors come from a human donor in a cohort sampled during active COVID-19.

This clone was picked up a small number of times. The chain is built from TRBV29-1 and TRBJ1-5; maybe TRBD1 (5 bases). Between the trimmed V and J ends, which lost 4 bases and 3 bases, there was a span of 10 bases. CDR1 is SQVTM, CDR2 ANQGSEA, per germline. This CDR3 spans 13 amino acids. The CDR3 region is CSVVQGINQPQHF. CDR3 in DNA: TGCAGCGTTGTTCAGGGTATCAATCAGCCCCAGCATTTT.

Here the CDR3 DNA reads TGTGCCAGCTCCGTTGGGCAGGGCATGGGCCAGCCCCAGCATTTT. It yields the protein CASSVGQGMGQPQHF. The chain links TRBV18 to TRBJ1-5; the D gene is possibly TRBD1 (5 bases). V shed 6 bases and J shed 7 bases, with 19 bases lying between them. CDR1 and CDR2 (germline): KGHSH, LQKENI. This CDR3 region has 15 residues.

The chain links TRBV19 to TRBJ1-2; tentatively, D is TRBD1 (5 bases). CDR1 is LNHDA and CDR2 is SQIVND in the germline V gene (reference sequence). The CDR3 is 15 residues long. Trimming pared 4 bases from V and 8 bases from J, leaving 20 bases between. The CDR3, as DNA: TGTGCCAGTAGTACCCATCCTACGCAGGGCGAGGGCTACACCTTC. Translation: CASSTHPTQGEGYTF.

The sample holds one count of this clone. V is TRBV18 and J is TRBJ2-2, with TRBD2 identical over 12 bases. Unmatched junction bases numbered 6, after V lost 6 bases and J lost 1 base. The CDR3 runs 17 residues. CDR1 is KGHSH, CDR2 LQKENI, per germline. The CDR3 DNA sequence: TGTGCCAGCTCCCCGCAGGGACTAGCGGGGAACACCGGGGAGCTGTTTTTT. Translated, it gives CASSPQGLAGNTGELFF.

The gene calls are TRBV2 and TRBJ1-6; 12 nucleotides match TRBD1. This CDR3 has 19 amino acids. Germline loops: CDR1 SNHLY, CDR2 FYNNEI. Trimming at V came to 6 bases and at J to 1 base, leaving 10 bases not matched to a gene. The CDR3 DNA is TGTGCCAGCAGAGAACAGGGACAGGGGGCAGGGTCCTATAATTCACCCCTCCACTTT. Residues: CASREQGQGAGSYNSPLHF.